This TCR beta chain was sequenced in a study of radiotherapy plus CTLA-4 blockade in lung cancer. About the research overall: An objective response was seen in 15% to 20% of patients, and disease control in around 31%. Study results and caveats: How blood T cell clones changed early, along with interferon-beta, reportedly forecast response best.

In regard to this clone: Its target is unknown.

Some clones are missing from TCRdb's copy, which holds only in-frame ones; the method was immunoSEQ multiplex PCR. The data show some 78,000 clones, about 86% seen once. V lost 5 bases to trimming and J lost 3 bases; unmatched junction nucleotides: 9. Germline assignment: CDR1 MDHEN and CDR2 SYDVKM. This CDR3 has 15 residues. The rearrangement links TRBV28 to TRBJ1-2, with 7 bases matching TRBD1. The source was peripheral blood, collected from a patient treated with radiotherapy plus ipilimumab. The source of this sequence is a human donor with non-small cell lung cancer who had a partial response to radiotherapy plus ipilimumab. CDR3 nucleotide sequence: TGTGCCAGCAGTCCAAACAGGGGATCGCACTATGGCTACACCTTC. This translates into CASSPNRGSHYGYTF.